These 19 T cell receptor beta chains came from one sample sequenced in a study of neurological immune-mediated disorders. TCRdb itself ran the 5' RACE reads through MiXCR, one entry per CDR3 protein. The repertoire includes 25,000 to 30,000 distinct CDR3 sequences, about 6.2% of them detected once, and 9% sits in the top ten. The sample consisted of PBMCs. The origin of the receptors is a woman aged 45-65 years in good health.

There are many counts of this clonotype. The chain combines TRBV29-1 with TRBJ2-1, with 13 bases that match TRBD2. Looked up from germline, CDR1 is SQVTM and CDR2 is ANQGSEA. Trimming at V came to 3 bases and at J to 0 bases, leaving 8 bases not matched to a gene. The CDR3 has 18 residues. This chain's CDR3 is CSVEGTSGTRLSYNEQFF. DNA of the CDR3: TGCAGCGTTGAGGGGACTAGCGGGACAAGGCTCTCCTACAATGAGCAGTTCTTC.

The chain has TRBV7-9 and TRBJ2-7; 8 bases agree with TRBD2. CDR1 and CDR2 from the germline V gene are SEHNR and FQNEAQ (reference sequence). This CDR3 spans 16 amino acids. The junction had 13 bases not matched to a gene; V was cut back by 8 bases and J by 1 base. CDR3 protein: CASLHRGGRKSYEQYF. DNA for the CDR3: TGTGCCAGCTTACACCGCGGCGGGAGGAAGTCCTACGAGCAGTACTTC.

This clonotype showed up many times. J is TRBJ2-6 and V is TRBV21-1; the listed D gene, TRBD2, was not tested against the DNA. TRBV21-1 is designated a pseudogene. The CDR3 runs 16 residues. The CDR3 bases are TGTGCCATTTCGGAGACTAGGAGCTCTGGGGCCAACGTCCTGACTTTC. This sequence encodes CAISETRSSGANVLTF.

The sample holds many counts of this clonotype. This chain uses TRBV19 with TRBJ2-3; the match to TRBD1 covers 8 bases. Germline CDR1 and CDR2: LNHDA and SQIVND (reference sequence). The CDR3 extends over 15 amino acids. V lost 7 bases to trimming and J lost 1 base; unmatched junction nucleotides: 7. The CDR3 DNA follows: TGTGCCAGTACCGTTGACAGGGGTGGCACAGATACGCAGTATTTT. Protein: CASTVDRGGTDTQYF.

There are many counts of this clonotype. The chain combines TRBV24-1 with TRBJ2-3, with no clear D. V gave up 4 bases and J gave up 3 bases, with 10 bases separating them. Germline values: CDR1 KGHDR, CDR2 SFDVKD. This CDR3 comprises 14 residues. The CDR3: CATSEVGNTDTQYF. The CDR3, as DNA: TGTGCCACCAGTGAGGTAGGGAATACAGATACGCAGTATTTT.

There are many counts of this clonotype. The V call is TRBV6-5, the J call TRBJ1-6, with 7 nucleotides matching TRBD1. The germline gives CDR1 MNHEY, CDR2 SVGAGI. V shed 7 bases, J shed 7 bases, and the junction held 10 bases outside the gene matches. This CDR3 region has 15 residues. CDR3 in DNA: TGTGCCAGCAAGCCTGGGACAGCGGGGAATTCACCCCTCCACTTT. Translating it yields CASKPGTAGNSPLHF.

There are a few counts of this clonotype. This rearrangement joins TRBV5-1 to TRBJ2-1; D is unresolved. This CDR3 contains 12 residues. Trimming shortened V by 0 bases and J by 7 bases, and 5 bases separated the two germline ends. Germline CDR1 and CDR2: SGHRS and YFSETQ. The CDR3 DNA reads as TGCGCCAGCAGCTTGGGGGGAAATGAGCAGTTCTTC. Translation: CASSLGGNEQFF.

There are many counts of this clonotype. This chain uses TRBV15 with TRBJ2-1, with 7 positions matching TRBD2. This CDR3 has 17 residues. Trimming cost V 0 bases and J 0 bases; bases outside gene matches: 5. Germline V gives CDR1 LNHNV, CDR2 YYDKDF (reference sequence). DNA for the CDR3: TGTGCCACCAGCAGAGAACTAGCGAGCTACTCCTACAATGAGCAGTTCTTC. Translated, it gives CATSRELASYSYNEQFF.

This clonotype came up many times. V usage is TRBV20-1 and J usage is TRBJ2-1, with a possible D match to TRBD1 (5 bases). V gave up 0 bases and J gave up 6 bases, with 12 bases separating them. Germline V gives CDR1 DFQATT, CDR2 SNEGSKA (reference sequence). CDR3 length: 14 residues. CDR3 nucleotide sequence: TGCAGTGCTAGAGAAGTAGGGGCAGGCAATGAGCAGTTCTTC. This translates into CSAREVGAGNEQFF.

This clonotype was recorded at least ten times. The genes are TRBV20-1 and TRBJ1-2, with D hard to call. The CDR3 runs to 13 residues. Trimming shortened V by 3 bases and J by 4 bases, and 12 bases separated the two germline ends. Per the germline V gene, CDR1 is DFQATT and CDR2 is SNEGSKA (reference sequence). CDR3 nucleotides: TGCAGTGCTAGCGCCGACCGTCTCTATGGCTACACCTTC. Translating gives CSASADRLYGYTF.

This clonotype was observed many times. CDR3 residues: CAIGSGAGTDTQYF. As DNA, the CDR3 is TGTGCCATCGGTAGCGGGGCCGGCACAGATACGCAGTATTTT. The gene calls are TRBV10-3 and TRBJ2-3; TRBD2 matches at 8 bases. With V trimmed by 8 bases and J by 1 base, 5 bases remained unmatched. Germline-derived CDR1 and CDR2 are ENHRY and SYGVKD. The CDR3 consists of 14 residues.

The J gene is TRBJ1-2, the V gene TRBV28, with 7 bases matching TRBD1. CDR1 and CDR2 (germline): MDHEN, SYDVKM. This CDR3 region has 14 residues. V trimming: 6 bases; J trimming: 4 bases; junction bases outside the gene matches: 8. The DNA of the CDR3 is TGTGCCAGCAGGAGACAGGGACGAGGCTATGGCTACACCTTC. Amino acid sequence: CASRRQGRGYGYTF.

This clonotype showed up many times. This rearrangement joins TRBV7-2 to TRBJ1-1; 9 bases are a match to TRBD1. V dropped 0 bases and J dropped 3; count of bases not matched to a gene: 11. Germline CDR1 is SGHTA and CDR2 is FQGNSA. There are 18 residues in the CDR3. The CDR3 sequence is CASSLAGQGMFGDTEAFF. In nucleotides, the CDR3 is TGTGCCAGCAGCTTAGCGGGACAGGGAATGTTCGGGGACACTGAAGCTTTCTTT. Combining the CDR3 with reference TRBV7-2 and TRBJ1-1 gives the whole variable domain GAGVSQSPSNKVTEKGKDVELRCDPISGHTALYWYRQSLGQGLEFLIYFQGNSAPDKSGLPSDRFSAERTGGSVSTLTIQRTQQEDSAVYLCASSLAGQGMFGDTEAFFGQGTRLTVV.

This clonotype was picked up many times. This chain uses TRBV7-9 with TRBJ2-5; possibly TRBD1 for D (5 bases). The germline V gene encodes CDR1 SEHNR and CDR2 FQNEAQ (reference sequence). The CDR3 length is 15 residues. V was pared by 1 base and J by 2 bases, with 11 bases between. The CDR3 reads CASSLGDSRQETQYF. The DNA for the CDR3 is TGTGCCAGCAGCTTAGGAGACAGTCGGCAAGAGACCCAGTACTTC.

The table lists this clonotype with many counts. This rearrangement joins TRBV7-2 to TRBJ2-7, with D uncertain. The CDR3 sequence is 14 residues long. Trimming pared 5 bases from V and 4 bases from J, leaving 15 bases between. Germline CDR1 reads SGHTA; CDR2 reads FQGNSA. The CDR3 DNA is TGTGCCAGCAGCGAGACCCTGAATGCTTACGAGCAGTACTTC. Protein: CASSETLNAYEQYF.

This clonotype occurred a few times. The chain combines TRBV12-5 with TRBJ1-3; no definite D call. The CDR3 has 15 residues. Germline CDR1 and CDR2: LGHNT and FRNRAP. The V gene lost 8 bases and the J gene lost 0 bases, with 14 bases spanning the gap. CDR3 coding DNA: TGTGCTAGTCTTGGCTATGGACCCTCTGGAAACACCATATATTTT. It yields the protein CASLGYGPSGNTIYF.

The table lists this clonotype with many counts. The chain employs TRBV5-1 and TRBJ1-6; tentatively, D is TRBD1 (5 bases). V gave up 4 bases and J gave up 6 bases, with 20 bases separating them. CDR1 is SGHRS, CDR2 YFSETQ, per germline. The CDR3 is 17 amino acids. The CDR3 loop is CASSLDGARRLNSPLHF. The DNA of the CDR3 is TGCGCCAGCAGCCTGGACGGGGCCCGCCGCCTTAATTCACCCCTCCACTTT.

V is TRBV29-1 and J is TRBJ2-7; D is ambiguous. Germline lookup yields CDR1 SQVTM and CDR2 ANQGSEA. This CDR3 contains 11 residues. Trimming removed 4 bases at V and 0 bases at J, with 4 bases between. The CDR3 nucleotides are TGCAGCGTTGGCATCTCCTACGAGCAGTACTTC. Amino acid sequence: CSVGISYEQYF.

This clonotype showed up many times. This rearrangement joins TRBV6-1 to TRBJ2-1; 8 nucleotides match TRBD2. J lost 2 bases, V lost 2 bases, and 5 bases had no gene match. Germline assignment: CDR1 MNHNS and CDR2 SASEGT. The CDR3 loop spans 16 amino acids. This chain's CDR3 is CASSERAGGPYNEQFF. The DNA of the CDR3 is TGTGCCAGCAGTGAACGTGCGGGAGGACCCTACAATGAGCAGTTCTTC.